The 32 T cell receptor beta chains in this list originate from one sample, sequenced in a study of memory CD4+ T cells and cytomegalovirus serostatus. Single viable CD3+CD4+CD8-CD45RO+ cells were sorted as the memory CD4+ T cells. Some clones are missing from TCRdb's copy, which holds only in-frame ones; the method was immunoSEQ multiplex PCR. The sample lists about 46,000 clones; roughly 80% were seen once. Material: memory CD4+ T cells from blood. The receptors were gathered from an adult in good health and CMV-seronegative.

This rearrangement joins TRBV7-9 to TRBJ2-1; possible D gene TRBD1, 6 bases. The germline V gene has CDR1 SEHNR and CDR2 FQNEAQ (reference sequence). The CDR3 has 14 residues. Trimming left V 5 bases short and J 2 bases short, with 10 bases between. The DNA for the CDR3 is TGTGCCAGCAGCCCCGAGGGGGCCTACAATGAGCAGTTCTTC. Its protein product is CASSPEGAYNEQFF.

CDR3 in DNA: TGTGCCAGTAGTCCTCAGGGACGGGCCTATGGCTACACCTTC. Protein sequence: CASSPQGRAYGYTF. The chain links TRBV19 to TRBJ1-2, with D perhaps matching TRBD1 (5 bases). Germline V CDR1 and CDR2: LNHDA, SQIVND (reference sequence). This CDR3 comprises 14 residues. The ends were cut back, 5 bases at V and 4 bases at J, with 14 bases in the middle. Full variable domain (rest looked up from reference TRBV19 and TRBJ1-2): DGGITQSPKYLFRKEGQNVTLSCEQNLNHDAMYWYRQDPGQGLRLIYYSQIVNDFQKGDIAEGYSVSREKKESFPLTVTSAQKNPTAFYLCASSPQGRAYGYTFGSGTRLTVV.

The V call is TRBV9, the J call TRBJ2-1; 11 bases are a match to TRBD2. V lost 3 bases to trimming and J lost 15 bases; unmatched junction nucleotides: 8. Germline CDR1 is SGDLS and CDR2 is YYNGEE. This CDR3 is 13 amino acids long. The CDR3 region has the DNA TGTGCCAGCAGCGCCCGACTAGCGGGACCGGGGTTCTTC. Translated: CASSARLAGPGFF. The variable domain in full, with the rest retrieved from reference TRBV9 and TRBJ2-1, is DSGVTQTPKHLITATGQRVTLRCSPRSGDLSVYWYQQSLDQGLQFLIQYYNGEERAKGNILERFSAQQFPDLHSELNLSSLELGDSALYFCASSARLAGPGFFGPGTRLTVL.

J is TRBJ2-1 and V is TRBV20-1; D is undetermined. V lost 1 base to trimming and J lost 8 bases, with 6 bases between them. CDR1 and CDR2 from the germline V gene are DFQATT and SNEGSKA (reference sequence). The CDR3 covers 11 residues. The CDR3 coding sequence is TGCAGTGCTAGAGTCCTGGATGAGCAGTTCTTC. Its protein is CSARVLDEQFF.

This clone was picked up one time. J is TRBJ2-3 and V is TRBV14; TRBD1 might be the D (5 bases). Trimming pared 3 bases from V and 3 bases from J, leaving 7 bases between. The CDR3 extends over 13 amino acids. Germline V gene lookup returns CDR1 SGHDN and CDR2 FVKESK. For the CDR3, the DNA is TGTGCCAGCAGCCACCAGGGTACAGATACGCAGTATTTT. Protein: CASSHQGTDTQYF.

CDR3 loop: CASSLPGLQSREQFF. CDR3 nucleotide sequence: TGTGCCAGCAGCCTCCCGGGACTCCAATCCCGGGAGCAGTTCTTC. The chain carries TRBV11-2 and TRBJ2-1; D possibly corresponds to TRBD2 (6 bases). The V gene lost 5 bases and the J gene lost 10 bases, with 21 bases spanning the gap. The CDR3 is 15 residues long. Germline loops: CDR1 SGHAT, CDR2 FQNNGV.

V is TRBV27 and J is TRBJ1-1; D gene unclear. This CDR3 comprises 17 residues. Trimming cost V 6 bases and J 3 bases, with 23 bases left between them. Germline V gene data show CDR1 as MNHEY and CDR2 as SMNVEV (reference sequence). The CDR3 reads CASSVLPRPERYTEAFF. As DNA, the CDR3 is TGTGCCAGCAGCGTCCTCCCGCGCCCAGAACGGTACACTGAAGCTTTCTTT.

This chain links TRBV5-4 with TRBJ2-5, with a weak D call TRBD2 (6 bases). Per germline, CDR1 SGHNT and CDR2 YYREEE (reference sequence). CDR3 length: 14 amino acids. The V gene lost 0 bases and the J gene lost 1 base, with 7 bases spanning the gap. CDR3: CASSLVGGQETQYF. Here the CDR3 DNA reads TGTGCCAGCAGCTTGGTCGGGGGCCAAGAGACCCAGTACTTC.

The rearrangement links TRBV18 to TRBJ1-1, with 7 bases identical to TRBD1. Per the germline V gene, CDR1 is KGHSH and CDR2 is LQKENI. J was trimmed by 5 bases and V by 3 bases; bases with no gene match: 6. The CDR3 covers 14 residues. The CDR3 is CASSPRQGGTEAFF. The CDR3 nucleotides are TGTGCCAGCTCACCTAGACAGGGAGGGACTGAAGCTTTCTTT.

The chain combines TRBV30 with TRBJ1-6; 7 nucleotides line up with TRBD1. Germline V gene sequence: CDR1 GTSNPN, CDR2 SVGIG (reference sequence). The CDR3 runs 15 residues. V dropped 0 bases and J dropped 10; count of bases not matched to a gene: 9. CDR3 DNA: TGTGCCTGGAGTGTAAATACAGGGGCAGGATCACCCCTCCACTTT. It encodes CAWSVNTGAGSPLHF.

A few counts support this clone. V is TRBV10-3 and J is TRBJ2-7; 9 bases fit TRBD1. This CDR3 region has 15 residues. CDR1 and CDR2 from the germline V gene are ENHRY and SYGVKD. The ends lost 6 bases at V and 1 base at J; junction bases unmatched: 7. The CDR3 DNA sequence: TGTGCCATCAGGGCCGGGACAGGGACTTCCTACGAGCAGTACTTC. This codes for CAIRAGTGTSYEQYF.

The CDR3 protein is CSAGTQHF. For the CDR3, the DNA is TGCAGCGCCGGCACCCAGCATTTT. This rearrangement joins TRBV29-1 to TRBJ1-5; D is undetermined. The CDR3 covers 8 residues. The V gene lost 7 bases and the J gene lost 11 bases, with 6 bases spanning the gap. CDR1 and CDR2 from the germline V gene are SQVTM and ANQGSEA.

The chain couples TRBV11-2 to TRBJ1-1; the D is unclear. There are 13 residues in the CDR3. The germline CDR1 and CDR2 sequences are SGHAT and FQNNGV. The V gene lost 2 bases and the J gene lost 5 bases, with 9 bases spanning the gap. CDR3 in DNA: TGTGCCAGCAGCTTACGGGCAAAGACTGAAGCTTTCTTT. Translation: CASSLRAKTEAFF.

J is TRBJ1-2 and V is TRBV6-1; D is undetermined. The CDR3 runs to 12 residues. V was cut by 7 bases and J by 5 bases, with 11 bases left in between. Germline V CDR1 and CDR2: MNHNS, SASEGT. DNA of the CDR3: TGTGCCAGCACCCCGGGCCTATATGGCTACACCTTC. Residues: CASTPGLYGYTF.

This sequence joins TRBV9 and TRBJ1-1; D possibly corresponds to TRBD1 (5 bases). Trimming pared 3 bases from V and 4 bases from J, leaving 13 bases between. Germline V gene data show CDR1 as SGDLS and CDR2 as YYNGEE. This CDR3 spans 14 amino acids. CDR3 DNA sequence: TGTGCCAGCAGCGCCCTACAGGAACCCACTGAAGCTTTCTTT. It is translated as CASSALQEPTEAFF.

This clone has only a few counts. The V call is TRBV7-8, the J call TRBJ2-7, with 10 bases fitting TRBD2. Germline CDR1 reads SGHVS; CDR2 reads FQNEAQ. The V and J ends lost 5 bases and 5 bases, in that order; junction bases with no gene match: 12. The CDR3 has 16 amino acids. The chain's CDR3 is CASSPGRASGGHEQYF. Here the CDR3 DNA reads TGTGCCAGCAGCCCAGGAAGGGCTAGCGGGGGCCACGAGCAGTACTTC.

This chain uses TRBV7-2 with TRBJ2-1; 8 nucleotides agree with TRBD2. CDR1 and CDR2 (germline): SGHTA, FQGNSA. With 5 bases clipped from V and 5 bases from J, the junction kept 8 bases outside the gene matches. The CDR3 loop spans 15 amino acids. The CDR3: CASSPLAGSNNEQFF. Written as DNA, the CDR3 is TGTGCCAGCAGCCCATTAGCGGGGTCAAACAATGAGCAGTTCTTC.

The V call is TRBV14, the J call TRBJ2-7; D gene unclear. Trimming shortened V by 4 bases and J by 0 bases, and 10 bases separated the two germline ends. Germline V gives CDR1 SGHDN, CDR2 FVKESK. The CDR3 covers 14 residues. The CDR3 sequence is CASSPTWVSYEQYF. The CDR3 DNA reads as TGTGCCAGCAGCCCGACCTGGGTCTCCTACGAGCAGTACTTC.

V gene TRBV10-3 combines with J gene TRBJ2-1, with 7 bases matching TRBD1. The germline gives CDR1 ENHRY, CDR2 SYGVKD. After removal of 11 bases from V and 4 bases from J, the junction contained 11 bases not matched to a gene. The CDR3 loop spans 14 amino acids. CDR3 sequence: CASRLGQIYNEQFF. For the CDR3, the DNA is TGTGCCTCCCGACTGGGACAGATATACAATGAGCAGTTCTTC.

The chain employs TRBV6-6 and TRBJ1-2; D perhaps matches TRBD1 (6 bases). This CDR3 has 14 amino acids. V dropped 0 bases and J dropped 6 bases, with 11 bases sitting between them. In germline, CDR1 is MNHNY, CDR2 SVGAGI (reference sequence). CDR3 sequence: CASSYSKGGNGYTF. CDR3 in DNA: TGTGCCAGCAGTTACTCGAAAGGGGGGAATGGCTACACCTTC.

The rearrangement joins TRBV9 to TRBJ1-2; D possibly corresponds to TRBD1 (5 bases). The length of the CDR3 is 13 residues. V was cut by 0 bases and J by 8 bases, with 11 bases left in between. Looked up from germline, CDR1 is SGDLS and CDR2 is YYNGEE. The CDR3: CASSVDLKGGYTF. The CDR3 region has the DNA TGTGCCAGCAGCGTAGACCTCAAGGGGGGCTACACCTTC.

A remark on this clone: Other DNA sequences in the same sample also yield this CDR3. This chain uses TRBV19 with TRBJ2-7, with D unclear. Germline lookup yields CDR1 LNHDA and CDR2 SQIVND (reference sequence). V dropped 6 bases and J dropped 1 base, with 7 bases sitting between them. The CDR3 is made up of 12 amino acids. The CDR3 DNA sequence: TGTGCCAGTAGCCGTGATTCCTACGAGCAGTACTTC. It yields the protein CASSRDSYEQYF. The full variable domain, rest sourced from reference TRBV19 and TRBJ2-7, is DGGITQSPKYLFRKEGQNVTLSCEQNLNHDAMYWYRQDPGQGLRLIYYSQIVNDFQKGDIAEGYSVSREKKESFPLTVTSAQKNPTAFYLCASSRDSYEQYFGPGTRLTVT.

The chain uses TRBV5-1 and TRBJ2-5, with 11 nucleotides matching TRBD2. The CDR3 length is 15 residues. Germline V gene data show CDR1 as SGHRS and CDR2 as YFSETQ. After removal of 1 base from V and 5 bases from J, the junction contained 4 bases not matched to a gene. The CDR3 nucleotides are TGCGCCAGCAGCTTGCAGCTAGCGGGGGGTGAGACCCAGTACTTC. Amino acids: CASSLQLAGGETQYF.

V is TRBV18 and J is TRBJ2-3; D uncertain. The V and J ends lost 2 bases and 2 bases respectively, with 2 bases between them. CDR1 and CDR2 (germline): KGHSH, LQKENI. The CDR3 has 12 amino acids. The CDR3 DNA is TGTGCCAGCTCACCATTCACAGATACGCAGTATTTT. Its protein is CASSPFTDTQYF.

CDR3 protein: CASSPGTGANVLTF. The CDR3 DNA sequence: TGTGCCAGCAGCCCTGGAACCGGGGCCAACGTCCTGACTTTC. V and J are TRBV7-3 and TRBJ2-6; unclear D gene. Between the trimmed V and J ends, which lost 5 bases and 4 bases, there was a span of 9 bases. This CDR3 is 14 amino acids long. The germline V gene encodes CDR1 SGHTA and CDR2 FQGTGA.

This clone has only a few counts. An end of the junction differs from the germline gene, which may be a read error. The V and J genes are TRBV10-3 and TRBJ2-7; 10 bases fit TRBD1. There are 13 residues in the CDR3. Germline V gives CDR1 ENHRY, CDR2 SYGVKD. CDR3 sequence (DNA): TGTGCCATCAGTGAGGGACAGGGGGACTCTAGGGACTTC. Residues: CAISEGQGDSRDF.

The chain joins TRBV4-2 to TRBJ2-1; 9 positions agree with TRBD2. Germline assignment: CDR1 LGHNA and CDR2 YNFKEQ. The CDR3 spans 17 residues. V gave up 7 bases and J gave up 6 bases; unmatched junction bases: 16. This CDR3 reads CASTIEGRGGGGNEQFF. DNA of the CDR3: TGTGCCAGCACCATTGAGGGACGTGGCGGGGGGGGCAATGAGCAGTTCTTC.

This chain uses TRBV7-3 with TRBJ2-5, with a possible D match to TRBD2 (6 bases). The V gene lost 0 bases and the J gene lost 3 bases, with 14 bases spanning the gap. Germline V gene lookup returns CDR1 SGHTA and CDR2 FQGTGA. CDR3 size: 16 residues. The CDR3 reads CASSLTRRGGKETQYF. Written as DNA, the CDR3 is TGTGCCAGCAGCTTAACGCGAAGGGGAGGCAAAGAGACCCAGTACTTC.

The sample holds a few counts of this clone. The chain joins TRBV7-7 to TRBJ1-1, with D maybe TRBD1 (6 bases). This CDR3 comprises 15 residues. Germline V CDR1 and CDR2: SSHAT, FNYEAQ (reference sequence). Trimming pared 5 bases from V and 1 base from J, leaving 14 bases between. CDR3 in DNA: TGTGCCAGCAGCCCCCTACAGGGTCCGAACACTGAAGCTTTCTTT. Amino acids: CASSPLQGPNTEAFF.

The CDR3 loop reads CASSLGGEDTEAFF. The CDR3 DNA is TGTGCCAGCTCACTGGGGGGGGAGGACACTGAAGCTTTCTTT. The rearrangement links TRBV18 to TRBJ1-1, with a tentative D call TRBD1 (5 bases). CDR1 is KGHSH and CDR2 is LQKENI in the germline V gene. V dropped 4 bases and J dropped 3 bases, with 12 bases sitting between them. The CDR3 totals 14 residues.

This clone appeared a few times. The CDR3 reads CASSLDNTEAFF. The DNA for the CDR3 is TGTGCCAGCAGCTTAGACAACACTGAAGCTTTCTTT. The chain links TRBV7-6 to TRBJ1-1; D is undetermined. Germline CDR1 SGHVS, CDR2 FNYEAQ. The CDR3 loop spans 12 amino acids. Trimming took off 1 base at V and 2 bases at J, with 2 bases between the two ends.

The CDR3 sequence is CASSAQKLAGQLNTGELFF. The CDR3, as DNA: TGTGCCAGCAGCGCCCAGAAACTCGCGGGACAGCTGAACACCGGGGAGCTGTTTTTT. V is TRBV9 and J is TRBJ2-2; possibly TRBD1 for D (7 bases). Germline-derived CDR1 and CDR2 are SGDLS and YYNGEE. Trimming took off 3 bases at V and 1 base at J, with 22 bases between the two ends. The CDR3 is 19 amino acids.